Here is one TCR beta chain with its context. No antigen is known for it. Base qualities were left out, and no much larger clone turns up one base away. RNA was extracted using the RNeasy kit, and roughly 0.5 to 1 ug of the RNA was reverse transcribed with random hexamers. The immunoSEQ multiplex PCR assay, which covers 54 Vbeta and 13 Jbeta segments, was used to amplify TCR beta CDR3 regions. PCR amplification bias was corrected by using a synthetic template baseline for primer optimization and computational correction. In the paper's pipeline: Reads were annotated to V, D and J genes per IMGT and analyzed with immunoSEQ Analyzer, keeping only productive sequences. Clonality was computed as one minus Shannon entropy normalized by log2 of the number of productive unique sequences. For each patient and control, public and private clones were evaluated among the 100 most prevalent clones. A clone was defined as Susac-specific if it was absent from the healthy and MS cohorts, from more than 850 published viral clones and from other ImmuneACCESS disease sequences. Through fastp at Q25 and MiXCR, TCRdb rebuilt clones from the public reads, retaining in-frame beta chains. Each record represents a unique CDR3 protein, reported with the most common genes and DNA among its rows. TCRdb, not the original authors, processed these V and J calls. The sample table contains some 120,000 distinct CDR3 sequences; only one count was recorded for roughly 95% of them. Around 0.12% of the sample comes from the top ten.

CDR3 length: 15 amino acids, cysteine to phenylalanine. The sequence is cut down to CDR3 DNA, 45 bases in frame from base 1. Reading the germline V gene (reference sequence) gives CDR1 LGHDT and CDR2 YNNKEL. V is shortened by 0 bases, J by 4 bases, and the region joining them spans 12 bases. The sample is drawn from a study of CD8 T cells in Susac syndrome (dated by TCRdb to 2018 to 2020). Turning to the overall study: The study used repertoire sequencing to test whether antigen drove CD8+ T cell activation and differentiation in Susac syndrome.

The paper's findings and limits, for the study overall: The number of individuals in the TCR sequencing and HLA analysis was acknowledged as relatively small.

Peripheral blood CD8+ and CD4+ T cells from healthy donors, Susac syndrome patients and multiple sclerosis patients were profiled using high-throughput TCR beta sequencing. Healthy donors were included as age- and sex-matched controls. Bulk CD8+ and CD4+ T cells were purified by magnetic negative isolation, whereas CD8+ TEMRA cells were enriched by FACS. Blood was collected in EDTA tubes and processed within 24 hours, with PBMCs isolated through density gradient centrifugation. PBMCs intended for TCR sequencing were frozen in liquid nitrogen and were later thawed in a 37 degrees C water bath. The sorted or isolated CD4+, CD8+ and CD8+ TEMRA cells had a purity of 90% or higher.

This receptor was identified in a human donor in good health. The sequence joins TRBV3-1 to TRBJ1-2, with no D gene named confidently. Sequenced sample: CD4+ T cells from PBMCs. The base sequence is TGTGCCAGCAGCCAAGAAACCGCTTTTCCCTATGGCTACACCTTC. It encodes CASSQETAFPYGYTF. Joined to the reference TRBV3-1 and TRBJ1-2 proteins, this CDR3 gives the full variable domain: DTAVSQTPKYLVTQMGNDKSIKCEQNLGHDTMYWYKQDSKKFLKIMFSYNNKELIINETVPNRFSPKSPDKAHLNLHINSLELGDSAVYFCASSQETAFPYGYTFGSGTRLTVV.